The present TCR beta chain was sequenced within a study of cytomegalovirus exposure and HLA in healthy donors (dated by TCRdb to 2016 to 2017). A note on the overall study: According to an earlier analysis of several hundred of the donors, about 179 million T cells yielded over 100 million unique TCR beta sequences and about 300 Gb of sequence data. Approximately 310 gigabases of sequencing data and tens of millions of unique TCR sequences were included in an early release covering several hundred HLA-typed donors. Of the roughly 400 genotyped donors, approximately 83% fell in the genetic ancestry cluster associated with self-reported Caucasian donors. The study was designed to test whether signatures of past pathogen exposure could be identified by cataloging public T cell receptors. The T cell repertoires of 550 to 850 subjects were profiled by immunosequencing and related to cytomegalovirus serostatus. In addition to the first cohort of 650 to 750 subjects, a separate validation cohort of around 110 different subjects was used. The study combined high-throughput TCR immunosequencing, statistical association of individual TCRs with disease status, and machine learning to predict cytomegalovirus infection status. To study patterns of TCR occurrence, a later analysis re-analyzed previously published TCR beta repertoires from around 700 donors and added high-resolution HLA genotyping. Rather than using new phenotypic data, the later analysis identified candidate immune exposures from TCR beta sequences and from how often those sequences occurred across donors. To decide whether each TCR beta V gene segment behaved as functional or pseudogenic, an earlier analysis of 587 of the donors relied on high-throughput TCR beta sequencing. Donor age, sex, ethnicity and CMV serostatus were collected together with the repertoire data. Genome-wide SNP genotypes for about 60% of the 666 donors were used in a later genetic analysis, which treated that subset as a discovery cohort. Every repertoire in the discovery cohort had been generated on one and the same sequencing platform. Both class I and class II loci were covered by HLA typing, at four-digit resolution. The number of donors typed differed by locus, with about 620-630 for A, B, C, DRB1 and DQB1, roughly 550 for DQA1, about 610 for DPA1, and 472 for DPB1. A few DR-DQ haplotypes were handled as single units for association and clustering because linkage in the cohort was strong. On average, approximately 250,000 unique TCR beta nucleotide sequences were sequenced per donor among 398 genotyped donors of the cohort, with 15% to 20% of those sequences being non-productive.

Broad study findings and their caveats: According to a later analysis, parvovirus B19, influenza, CMV and Epstein-Barr virus appeared linked to several top co-occurrence clusters. This cohort had only TCR beta chains sequenced, and the lack of alpha or paired-chain data limited which features could be detected. Correlated functional status among segregating V segments might reflect linkage disequilibrium, but an unknown experimental factor could not be ruled out. At a false discovery rate of 0.05, a later analysis linked under 20,000 TCR beta sequences to specific HLA alleles. In a later analysis, the rate of TCR association differed among HLA loci, with DRB1 alleles having the most associated TCRs and HLA-C alleles having the fewest. The presence/absence analyses assumed that sequencing depth was roughly uniform across donors, and that assumption may not be true. Most CMV-associated TCR beta chains appeared to be HLA-restricted in a later analysis, and the HLA associations seemed to be driven largely by CMV exposure. Assigning TCR associations to individual alleles was difficult when HLA alleles, especially DR and DQ, strongly co-occurred. In an earlier analysis of some 500 of the donors, most TCR beta V segments appeared in productive rearrangements about 90% or about 30% of the time, broadly matching IMGT annotations. It was suggested by the authors that the approach could potentially be generalized to other disease states and immunological phenotypes. In a later genetic analysis, a missense DCLRE1C variant was associated with V-gene and J-gene trimming of TCR beta chains, and the association was replicated in an independent cohort. In a later genetic analysis, fewer N-insertions in productive TCRs were reported among donors in an Asian-associated ancestry cluster than the roughly 710-donor mean. A cluster of highly shared sequence variants was judged likely to be a technical artifact of the sequencing pipeline. In both the original and validation cohorts, the classifier was reported to diagnose cytomegalovirus status with high specificity and sensitivity. Because HLA typing was missing for some donors at each locus, association tests included only the typed subset. Compared with equally common non-associated chains, HLA-associated TCR beta chains in a later analysis were more clonally expanded and had lower generation probabilities. A total of 164 TCR beta chains were listed by the study as associated with cytomegalovirus. The earlier analysis of around 600 of the donors excluded fewer than 20 rarely observed V segments, including chromosome 9 orphons, because counts were too low. Most TCR sequences were observed very rarely across donors, whereas some public TCRs were present in many individuals. A few of the identified cytomegalovirus-associated TCR beta chains were confirmed in vitro to be specific for cytomegalovirus antigens. For the cohort, immune exposure information was limited to CMV serostatus. A further reported finding was that TCR beta sequences accurately predicted the HLA-A and HLA-B alleles for most subjects in the first cohort. Because the 87-base-pair reads could not distinguish some IMGT-functional V segments, including TRBV6-2 and TRBV6-3, those segments were excluded.

Points on this clone: The target of this receptor is not known. No quality values exist for individual bases; no much larger clone is one base distant.

Library construction relied on the immunoSEQ multiplex PCR assay. For the multiplex PCR, a mixture combining 60 forward primers for TCR Vbeta segments and 13 reverse primers for TCR Jbeta segments was used. The CDR3 region of rearranged TCR beta genes was amplified from genomic DNA with a multiplex PCR assay. On the Illumina HiSeq System, the amplified TCR beta libraries were sequenced as 87-base-pair reads. The paper's processing steps were these. In a later analysis, tens of millions of unique TCR beta chains were counted across the 650 to 700 repertoires, and roughly 11 million of these chains were shared by at least two donors. Raw reads were error-corrected and collapsed into unique sequences with a nearest-neighbor algorithm that merged closely related sequences to remove PCR and sequencing errors. Alignment of CDR3 sequences to IMGT reference sequences was used to assign V, D and J gene segments. For a sequence to be retained, a match of at least six nucleotides was required to both a V gene segment and a J gene segment. A rearrangement was called productive if the CDR3 had no stop codons and remained in frame with V and J, and every other rearrangement was called non-productive. CDR3 was defined according to IMGT convention as the region running from the second conserved V-encoded cysteine to the conserved J-encoded phenylalanine. Sequences without an unambiguous match to a single V gene segment were excluded from the earlier analysis of over 500 of the donors. In an earlier analysis of a few hundred of the donors, a V segment was called functional when productive rearrangements were above 56.7%, and segregating when the standard deviation between donors exceeded 5%. A statistical classification framework was developed to diagnose cytomegalovirus status using the catalog of TCR beta chain sequences. V and J gene assignment, in a later analysis, came from comparing TCR nucleotide sequences with IMGT/GENE-DB human TR gene sequences. In a later analysis, CDR3 sequences and most-parsimonious VDJ recombination scenarios were assigned using the TCRdist pipeline. A later analysis defined each TCR beta chain by its CDR3 amino acid sequence plus V-gene family, and excluded reads lacking a unique V-gene family. In a later analysis, 550 to 650 highly shared, low-generation-probability nucleotide sequences were removed to address suspected cross-contamination and a sequencing artifact. For each public chain, a later analysis derived a clonal expansion index from normalized ranks of inferred template counts within each repertoire. In a later analysis, generation probabilities were computed using a VDJ recombination model fitted to out-of-frame rearrangements, and the results were checked against IGoR. In a later analysis, hypergeometric tests were used to score TCR-TCR, TCR-HLA and TCR-CMV co-occurrence, with a repertoire-size bias correction applied to TCR pairs. To estimate false discovery rates, a later analysis permuted the HLA or CMV assignments 20 times. In a later analysis, co-occurring TCRs were grouped using DBSCAN, and TCRdist sequence similarity was added for clustering within HLA-allele-positive subsets. For co-occurrence clustering, repertoires with fewer than 30,000 or more than 120,000 public chains were excluded, along with about five repertoires with anomalous nucleotide sharing. Here the immuneACCESS table is served through TCRdb, limited to in-frame sequences with V and J called. Missing clones are a known gap in these copies; in checked studies unresolved V genes cover under half, and the rest lacks a known reason. That table is the source of V, J and clone size, and D and trimming were worked out from the DNA. The sample yields 160,000 or so clones; about four fifths were counted once. The ten largest clonotypes hold 7.5% to 9.5% of the sample.

Relative to germline, V is missing 1 base and J is missing 0 bases, with 2 bases of the junction outside any gene match. As encoded in the germline V gene, CDR1 is SGHTA while CDR2 is FQGNSA. The CDR3 runs 15 amino acids, cysteine and phenylalanine included. This entry keeps only the CDR3 DNA: 45 bases, framed from base 1. In total, approximately 700 healthy bone marrow donors made up the cohort. At the time of sampling, every cohort member was nominally healthy, though immune exposures that went unrecorded were likely present. The donor tested CMV seropositive and was one of the 289 seropositive cohort members. Every donor gave a peripheral blood sample, and the peripheral blood mononuclear cells from that sample were used for TCR beta sequencing. Genomic DNA extraction from the blood cell samples was performed with the Qiagen DNeasy Blood Extraction Kit.

Material for sequencing was PBMCs. The sequence was obtained from a male donor in good health and CMV-seropositive. The chain is assembled from TRBV7-2 and TRBJ2-7, and 8 junction bases match TRBD1. The CDR3 sequence is CASSLGQGNSYEQYF. The DNA reads TGTGCCAGCAGCTTAGGACAGGGGAACTCCTACGAGCAGTACTTC.